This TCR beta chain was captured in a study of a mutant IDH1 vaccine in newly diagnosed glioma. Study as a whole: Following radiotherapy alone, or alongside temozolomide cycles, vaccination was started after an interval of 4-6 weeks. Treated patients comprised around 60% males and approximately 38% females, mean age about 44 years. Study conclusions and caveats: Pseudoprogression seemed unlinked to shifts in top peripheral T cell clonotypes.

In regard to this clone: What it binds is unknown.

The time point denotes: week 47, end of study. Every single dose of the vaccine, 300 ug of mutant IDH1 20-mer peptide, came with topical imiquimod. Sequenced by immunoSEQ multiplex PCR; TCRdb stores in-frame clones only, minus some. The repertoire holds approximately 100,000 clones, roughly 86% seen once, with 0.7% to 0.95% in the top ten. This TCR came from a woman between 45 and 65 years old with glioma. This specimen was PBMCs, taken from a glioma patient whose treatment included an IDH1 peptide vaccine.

The CDR3 spells CSVSTGYSYGYTF. Written as DNA, the CDR3 is TGCAGCGTCTCGACAGGGTACAGCTATGGCTACACCTTC. The genes are TRBV29-1 and TRBJ1-2, with TRBD1 matching over 7 bases. The CDR3 is made up of 13 amino acids. The germline gives CDR1 SQVTM, CDR2 ANQGSEA. The V gene end was trimmed by 6 bases and the J gene end by 4 bases; junction bases not matched to a gene: 8.